There are a few counts of the clone carrying this T cell receptor beta chain. A much larger clonotype is one base distant, so this may be a read error. The conserved phenylalanine or tryptophan is not found at the CDR3 terminus, so this likely reflects a read error. This sample was included in a study of molecular identifiers for immune sequencing clone quantification. TCRdb re-called the PCR reads with MiXCR, one entry per CDR3 protein. The sample holds about 40,000 distinct CDR3 sequences, over 15% seen once. The CDR3 has 14 amino acids. V lost 7 bases to trimming and J lost 1 base; unmatched junction nucleotides: 2. From germline, CDR1 is LGHNA and CDR2 YSLEER.

The sequenced sample consisted of naive CD8+ T cells from blood, with Jurkat cell RNA spiked in. Subset in this sample: FACS-sorted CD8+CD4-CCR7+CD45RA+ naive T cells. This receptor was taken from a human donor in good health. Some libraries in this study had Jurkat cell RNA spiked in. V is TRBV4-3 and J is TRBJ2-3, with TRBD2 matching 10 bases. The CDR3 protein is CASTSGGRTDTQYL. DNA of the CDR3: TGCGCCAGCACTAGCGGGGGCCGCACAGATACGCAGTATCTT.